The rows below give T cell receptor beta chains drawn from one sample of a study of T cell responses to AZD1222 COVID-19 vaccine. Sequencing used immunoSEQ multiplex PCR; TCRdb keeps in-frame clones, though not all of them. The sample has 85,000 to 130,000 clones; approximately 91% are singletons. Material: peripheral blood, obtained on day 0 of AZD1222 vaccination. Every receptor here comes from an adult in good health. Both conserved end residues are part of each CDR3. D genes are given only for firm matches. Not every row has a clone size; where given, it reads once, few, many or a size class.

TRBV5-6	TRBJ1-2	.	.	TGTGCCAGCAGCACGGTCCCGGATGCCACTTATGGCTACACCTTC	CASSTVPDATYGYTF
TRBV5-5	TRBJ2-7	once	.	TGTGCCAGCAGCTTTCGGAGGGGTACGCGGGACAGATTATACGAGCAGTACTTC	CASSFRRGTRDRLYEQYF
TRBV27	TRBJ1-2	once	.	TGTGCCAGCAGCCATGGACAGATCGGCTATGGCTACACCTTC	CASSHGQIGYGYTF
TRBV6-5	TRBJ2-4	.	TRBD2	TGTGCCAGCAGTCCTATAGCGGGGGAGACTCACATTCAGTACTTC	CASSPIAGETHIQYF
TRBV19	TRBJ1-2	few	TRBD1	TGTGCCAGTCGTGACAGGGGGCGAACTAACTATGGCTACACCTTC	CASRDRGRTNYGYTF
TRBV30	TRBJ2-7	.	.	TGTGCCTGGAGTAGGGGAGTTTACGAGCAGTACTTC	CAWSRGVYEQYF
TRBV19	TRBJ1-2	.	TRBD1	TGTGCCAGTAGTACAACAGGGGGCGAGGGTAATGGCTACACCTTC	CASSTTGGEGNGYTF
TRBV4-1	TRBJ1-2	.	.	TGCGCCAGCAGCCAAGATATCGGCTATGGCTACACCTTC	CASSQDIGYGYTF
TRBV7-9	TRBJ1-2	once	TRBD1	TGTGCCAGCAGCTCCCAGGACAGGGTAACAAATGGCTACACCTTC	CASSSQDRVTNGYTF
TRBV11-2	TRBJ2-1	.	.	TGTGCCAGCAGTACAAAAGGGGGGGTTTCCTACAATGAGCAGTTCTTC	CASSTKGGVSYNEQFF
TRBV6-9	TRBJ2-7	.	TRBD1	TGTGCCAGCAATATATCCGGGACAGAGACCTACGAGCAGTACTTC	CASNISGTETYEQYF
TRBV5-1	TRBJ1-4	once	TRBD1	TGCGCCAGCAGCTTTTCAGGGACAGCTAATGAAAAACTGTTTTTT	CASSFSGTANEKLFF
TRBV6-5	TRBJ1-2	.	TRBD1	TGTGCCAGCAGTCGCCTGGGACAGAACTATGGCTACACCTTC	CASSRLGQNYGYTF
TRBV2	TRBJ1-6	.	.	TGTGCCAGCACCGTCCTTCAGGGGAGCCCCCACTTT	CASTVLQGSPHF
TRBV12-3/TRBV12-4	TRBJ1-5	once	.	TGTGCCAGCAGTCCTGAAAGGGGGGGCGACCAGCATTTT	CASSPERGGDQHF
TRBV5-1	TRBJ2-5	.	.	TGCGCCAGCAGCTTGGGTGACAGTTCGAAGACCCAGTACTTC	CASSLGDSSKTQYF
TRBV24-1	TRBJ2-7	.	TRBD1	TGTGCCACCAGTGATTTGGGCAGGGGGCCCTACGAGCAGTACTTC	CATSDLGRGPYEQYF
TRBV9	TRBJ2-2	.	.	TGTGCCAGCAGCGTAGGTAACACCGGGGAGCTGTTTTTT	CASSVGNTGELFF
TRBV9	TRBJ2-3	.	TRBD1	TGTGCCAGCAGCCCCCGGACAGGGGGCACAGATACGCAGTATTTT	CASSPRTGGTDTQYF
TRBV10-3	TRBJ1-4	.	.	TGTGCCATCAGTGGACAGAAGGGAGTGTGGGAAAAACTGTTTTTT	CAISGQKGVWEKLFF
TRBV6-5	TRBJ2-7	.	.	TGTGCCAGCAGTTTTTGGGCAGCAAGCCCCTACGAGCAGTACTTC	CASSFWAASPYEQYF
TRBV7-9	TRBJ2-6	.	TRBD1	TGTGCCAGCAGCTTAGGTGGGACAGGGTCTGCTGGGGCCAACGTCCTGACTTTC	CASSLGGTGSAGANVLTF
TRBV12-5	TRBJ1-2	.	.	TGTGCTAGTGGTCCCCGGGGGGACAGCTACACCTTC	CASGPRGDSYTF
TRBV14	TRBJ2-6	.	.	TGTGCCAGCAGCCAAGCTGGGGCCAACGTCCTGACTTTC	CASSQAGANVLTF
TRBV11-3	TRBJ1-6	.	.	TGTGCCAGCAGCTCGTCCCATAATAATTCACCCCTCCACTTT	CASSSSHNNSPLHF
TRBV24-1	TRBJ1-1	few	.	TGTGCCACCAGTGTACCGGGACGGTGGGCCACTGAAGCTTTCTTT	CATSVPGRWATEAFF
TRBV11-2	TRBJ1-4	.	TRBD1	TGTGCCAGCAGCTTATACGGTACAGGGGAGGAAAAACTGTTTTTT	CASSLYGTGEEKLFF
TRBV19	TRBJ1-5	.	.	TGTGCCAGTAGTATCCGGGACGAGCAGTTTCAGCCCCAGCATTTT	CASSIRDEQFQPQHF
TRBV6-6	TRBJ1-3	.	.	TGTGCCAGCAGTTACTCGGCCAGGGGCTGGAACACCATATATTTT	CASSYSARGWNTIYF
TRBV27	TRBJ1-2	once	.	TGTGCCAGCAGTTTATCGTCCCAGGGAGGAGGCTACACCTTC	CASSLSSQGGGYTF
TRBV9	TRBJ2-1	.	TRBD1	TGTGCCAGCAGCGGCCGGGACAGGAGTTACAATGAGCAGTTCTTC	CASSGRDRSYNEQFF
TRBV5-1	TRBJ2-2	.	TRBD1	TGCGCCAGCAGCTCTAGACAGGGCAACACCGGGGAGCTGTTTTTT	CASSSRQGNTGELFF
TRBV7-3	TRBJ2-1	.	.	TGTGCCAGCAGCCCGGCTGGGGGGTCTTACAATGAGCAGTTCTTC	CASSPAGGSYNEQFF
TRBV6-1	TRBJ1-4	.	.	TGTGCCAGCAGTGACGGAGGCGAAAAACTGTTTTTT	CASSDGGEKLFF
TRBV27	TRBJ2-1	.	.	TGTGCCAGCAGTTTAAGTCTGGTGGGGCGTCTCGGGCAGTTCTTC	CASSLSLVGRLGQFF
TRBV4-1	TRBJ2-1	once	TRBD1	TGCGCCAGCAGCCAAGAAGACAGGGCCAATGAGCAGTTCTTC	CASSQEDRANEQFF
TRBV7-7	TRBJ1-4	.	TRBD1	TGTGCTAGCAGCGAAGGGACAGCCGAAAAACTGTTTTTT	CASSEGTAEKLFF